This T cell receptor (beta chain) originates from a study of OX40 agonist ivuxolimab in advanced cancers. For the study in its entirety: Ivuxolimab was an agonistic, fully human IgG2 monoclonal antibody directed against OX40 (CD134), a costimulatory receptor. Intravenous ivuxolimab was administered to patients every 2 weeks at six dose levels: 0.01, 0.1, 0.3, 1.5, 3 and 10 mg/kg. Of the approximately 50 dose-escalation patients, hepatocellular carcinoma was present in about 20, melanoma in roughly 15, renal cell carcinoma in 9 and head and neck cancer in 9. The dose-escalation cohort was about 83% male with a mean age of about 54 years, ranging from 23 to 79. Prior anti-PD-1, anti-PD-L1 or anti-CTLA-4 therapy was permitted, and 40% to 50% of dose-escalation patients had received checkpoint inhibitors. Partial responses occurred in three dose-escalation patients, of whom one had hepatocellular carcinoma and two had cutaneous melanoma. The point of sequencing TCRbeta in the periphery was to test whether ivuxolimab changed TCR sequence diversity and drove clonal T-cell expansion. The monotherapy dose-escalation portion (N = 52 patients) of the phase I ivuxolimab trial is reported in the paper. What the research found in general, with its limitations: Low levels of normalized T-cell clonal expansion were also seen in some nonresponding patients. At doses of 0.1 to 3.0 mg/kg, clonal expansion of both CD4+ and CD8+ T cells in blood was seen between baseline and week 6. After ivuxolimab, CD8+ T cells had more expanded clones than CD4+ T cells on average. In the 0.1-3.0 mg/kg groups, partial responders had among the lowest normalized peripheral clonal expansion, particularly in CD8+ T cells. Antigen specificity was not determined for the clonally expanded peripheral T cells.

For sequencing of the TCRbeta CDR3 region, genomic DNA was extracted from the sorted cells. The immunoSEQ Assay was used to sequence the TCRbeta CDR3 regions. The table comes from immuneACCESS by way of TCRdb, which keeps in-frame sequences with V and J called. Part of the clones is missing from these tables; in studies checked, under half for an unresolved V gene and the rest for unknown reasons. The sample table contains approximately 58,000 clones; only one count was recorded for 82% of them. The top ten clones comprise about 1.6% of the sample. V loses 3 bases, J loses 3 bases, and the germline ends lie 11 bases apart. The CDR3 has 15 amino acids, counting the end cysteine and phenylalanine. The CDR3 DNA has 45 bases and is translated from base 1. As encoded in the germline V gene (reference sequence), CDR1 is LNHDA while CDR2 is SQIVND. Worth noting for this clone: The antigen it recognizes is unknown. Base qualities are not provided; no much larger clone lies one nucleotide away.

Patients with a history of autoimmune disease or receiving systemic immunosuppression were excluded from the trial. Peripheral blood for TCR sequencing was collected from all dose cohorts at baseline, on cycle 4 day 1, and on cycle 7 day 1. The samples were drawn from a first-in-human, open-label, multicenter phase I dose-escalation trial of ivuxolimab. Adults with locally advanced or metastatic melanoma, renal cell, hepatocellular, or head and neck squamous cell carcinoma were enrolled in the trial. Before TCR sequencing, CD4+ and CD8+ T cells were separately sorted from peripheral blood. The starting material was CD4+ or CD8+ T cells sorted from blood, obtained in a trial of the OX40 agonist ivuxolimab. The TCR was taken from an adult with an advanced solid tumor such as melanoma, head and neck, liver or kidney cancer. In this chain, TRBV19 is recombined with TRBJ1-4; the D gene remains uncertain. The CDR3 in this case is CASSMSSGSNEKLFF. In nucleotides, the sequence is TGTGCCAGTAGTATGAGTTCTGGTTCTAATGAAAAACTGTTTTTT.